The 17 T cell receptor beta chains reported below all come from one sample, sequenced in a study of blood T cell repertoires in COVID-19. Using immunoSEQ multiplex PCR, the repertoire was profiled, and TCRdb retains in-frame clones only, with some absent. The sample consists of 250,000 to 300,000 clones, 75% to 90% of them appearing once. The sample was peripheral blood. The receptors come from a woman aged 45-65 years with COVID-19, enrolled during active disease.

This clone was found many times. The J gene is TRBJ1-5, the V gene TRBV6-1; TRBD1 agrees at 8 bases. The V and J ends lost 2 bases and 7 bases, in that order; junction bases with no gene match: 7. This CDR3 is built from 15 residues. In germline, CDR1 is MNHNS, CDR2 SASEGT. The CDR3 DNA is TGTGCCAGCAGTGAAATGAGGACAGGGACCCAGCCCCAGCATTTT. The encoded protein is CASSEMRTGTQPQHF.

J is TRBJ2-1 and V is TRBV5-4, with 7 bases matching TRBD2. Trimming took 3 bases from V and 7 from J; bases not matched to a gene: 1. The V gene's germline CDR1 is SGHNT and CDR2 YYREEE (reference sequence). This CDR3 contains 12 residues. The CDR3 protein is CASSSSGNEQFF. The CDR3 DNA reads as TGTGCCAGCAGCTCTAGCGGAAATGAGCAGTTCTTC. Together with reference TRBV5-4 and TRBJ2-1, the CDR3 gives the full variable domain: ETGVTQSPTHLIKTRGQQVTLRCSSQSGHNTVSWYQQALGQGPQFIFQYYREEENGRGNFPPRFSGLQFPNYSSELNVNALELDDSALYLCASSSSGNEQFFGPGTRLTVL.

This clone was detected only once. The chain carries TRBV27 and TRBJ2-5; 9 bases fit TRBD1. Trimming removed 2 bases from V and 5 bases from J; junction bases left unmatched: 3. The CDR3 is 14 amino acids. CDR1 is MNHEY and CDR2 is SMNVEV in the germline V gene (reference sequence). CDR3 DNA: TGTGCCAGCAGTTTAACTACAGGGGGCGAGACCCAGTACTTC. It translates to CASSLTTGGETQYF.

The chain links TRBV6-2 or TRBV6-3 to TRBJ1-2; tentatively, D is TRBD1 (6 bases). Trimming cost V 5 bases and J 3 bases, with 10 bases left between them. The CDR3 has 13 residues. The germline V gene encodes CDR1 MNHEY and CDR2 SVGEGT. In DNA form, the CDR3 reads TGTGCCAGCAGTGCCGACAGGTACTATGGCTACACCTTC. Translated: CASSADRYYGYTF.

The genes are TRBV19 and TRBJ2-7; TRBD1 aligns across 7 bases. V lost 5 bases and J lost 3; bases outside the gene matches: 19. The CDR3 runs to 18 residues. Germline V gives CDR1 LNHDA, CDR2 SQIVND (reference sequence). The CDR3 nucleotides are TGTGCCAGTAGTTTCGCTCCGATTTACTTTGGGACAGACTACGAGCAGTACTTC. Residues: CASSFAPIYFGTDYEQYF.

The chain joins TRBV19 to TRBJ1-6; 9 bases match TRBD1. With 6 bases clipped from V and 7 bases from J, the junction kept 4 bases outside the gene matches. The CDR3 loop spans 14 amino acids. The germline CDR1 and CDR2 sequences are LNHDA and SQIVND (reference sequence). CDR3 loop: CASRTGGGNSPLHF. The CDR3 nucleotides read TGTGCCAGTAGAACAGGGGGCGGGAATTCACCCCTCCACTTT. Using reference TRBV19 and TRBJ1-6 for the parts outside the CDR3, the full variable domain is DGGITQSPKYLFRKEGQNVTLSCEQNLNHDAMYWYRQDPGQGLRLIYYSQIVNDFQKGDIAEGYSVSREKKESFPLTVTSAQKNPTAFYLCASRTGGGNSPLHFGNGTRLTVT.

The chain carries TRBV6-5 and TRBJ2-1; TRBD2 matches 10 bases. There are 15 residues in the CDR3. Germline V gene sequence: CDR1 MNHEY, CDR2 SVGAGI. With V trimmed by 4 bases and J by 9 bases, 9 bases remained unmatched. The CDR3, as DNA: TGTGCCAGCAGTTCGCCTAGCGGGAGAAGTTCTGAGCAGTTCTTC. The encoded protein is CASSSPSGRSSEQFF.

CDR3 bases: TGTGCCAGTAGTATCCTAGCGGGAGGGTACGAGCAGTACTTC. This sequence encodes CASSILAGGYEQYF. The rearrangement joins TRBV19 to TRBJ2-7, with TRBD2 matching over 12 bases. In germline, CDR1 is LNHDA, CDR2 SQIVND (reference sequence). Trimming took 3 bases from V and 4 from J; bases not matched to a gene: 1. The CDR3 sequence is 14 residues long.

This clone is a singleton in its sample. V gene TRBV7-2 combines with J gene TRBJ2-7; possibly TRBD2 for D (5 bases). Trimming cost V 5 bases and J 4 bases, with 9 bases left between them. Germline lookup yields CDR1 SGHTA and CDR2 FQGNSA. This CDR3 spans 12 amino acids. This CDR3 is CASSRDDYEQYF. CDR3 bases: TGTGCCAGCAGCCGGGATGATTACGAGCAGTACTTC.

Only one count was recorded for this clone. The V call is TRBV7-2, the J call TRBJ2-7; 9 bases match TRBD1. With 4 bases clipped from V and 4 bases from J, the junction kept 8 bases outside the gene matches. This CDR3 has 15 amino acids. Germline V gene data show CDR1 as SGHTA and CDR2 as FQGNSA. CDR3 in DNA: TGTGCCAGCAGCTACAGTCCCGGGACAGGGTACGAGCAGTACTTC. Its translation is CASSYSPGTGYEQYF.

V is TRBV6-6 and J is TRBJ2-7, with 9 bases fitting TRBD1. Per germline, CDR1 MNHNY and CDR2 SVGAGI (reference sequence). The junction had 10 bases not matched to a gene; V was cut back by 7 bases and J by 6 bases. The CDR3 has 14 amino acids. The CDR3, as DNA: TGTGCCAGCACCTCGAGACAGGGGGACGGCGAGCAGTACTTC. Its protein product is CASTSRQGDGEQYF.

The rearrangement joins TRBV7-9 to TRBJ1-1; 8 bases match TRBD1. Germline V gene data show CDR1 as SEHNR and CDR2 as FQNEAQ (reference sequence). The CDR3 runs 13 residues. V shed 3 bases and J 8 bases; nucleotides not matched to a gene: 5. The CDR3 here is CASSLTGVGEAFF. In nucleotides, the CDR3 is TGTGCCAGCAGCTTGACAGGGGTGGGAGAAGCTTTCTTT.

The rearrangement joins TRBV27 to TRBJ2-7; D might be TRBD2 (7 bases). The CDR3 runs 13 residues. With 8 bases removed from V and 6 bases from J, the gap between germline ends came to 17 bases. Germline lookup yields CDR1 MNHEY and CDR2 SMNVEV (reference sequence). CDR3 DNA: TGTGCCAGCCTACAGGGAGGGGGGGGCGAGCAGTACTTC. It is translated as CASLQGGGGEQYF.

The rearrangement joins TRBV25-1 to TRBJ2-7, with no clear D. The CDR3 contains 13 residues. Germline V gene lookup returns CDR1 MGHDK and CDR2 SYGVNS. With 5 bases removed from V and 2 bases from J, the gap between germline ends came to 10 bases. The CDR3 spells CASSKSEAYEQYF. CDR3 sequence (DNA): TGTGCCAGCAGTAAGTCAGAGGCCTACGAGCAGTACTTC.

V gene TRBV21-1 combines with J gene TRBJ2-7; TRBD1 is taken as the D call from the table, unchecked against the DNA. TRBV21-1 is given as a pseudogene. The CDR3 loop spans 16 amino acids. The CDR3 sequence is CASSKVAGQFTYEQYF. The CDR3 DNA reads as TGTGCCAGCAGCAAAGTCGCGGGACAGTTTACCTACGAGCAGTACTTC.

The CDR3 DNA sequence: TGTGCCAGCAGCCGATCACTAATCTACGAGCAGTACTTC. The encoded protein is CASSRSLIYEQYF. The V call is TRBV7-8, the J call TRBJ2-7; D is unclear. V was cut by 5 bases and J by 3 bases, with 11 bases left in between. The CDR3 has 13 amino acids. CDR1 is SGHVS and CDR2 is FQNEAQ in the germline V gene.

The V and J genes are TRBV25-1 and TRBJ2-7; D unclear. The V gene lost 3 bases and the J gene lost 3 bases, with 6 bases spanning the gap. CDR1 and CDR2 from the germline V gene are MGHDK and SYGVNS. The CDR3 is made up of 12 amino acids. The CDR3: CASSDSGYEQYF. CDR3 nucleotide sequence: TGTGCCAGCAGTGATTCCGGCTACGAGCAGTACTTC.